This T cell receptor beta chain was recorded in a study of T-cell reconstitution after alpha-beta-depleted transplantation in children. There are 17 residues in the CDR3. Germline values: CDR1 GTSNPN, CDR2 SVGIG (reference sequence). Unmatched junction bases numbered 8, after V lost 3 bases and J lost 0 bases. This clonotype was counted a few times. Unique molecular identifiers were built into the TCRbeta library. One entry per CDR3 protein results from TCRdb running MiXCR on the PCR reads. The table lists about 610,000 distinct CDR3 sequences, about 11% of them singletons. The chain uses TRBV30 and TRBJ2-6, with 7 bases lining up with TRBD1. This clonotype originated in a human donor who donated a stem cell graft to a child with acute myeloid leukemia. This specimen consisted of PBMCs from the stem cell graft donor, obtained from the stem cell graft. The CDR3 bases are TGTGCCTGGAGAAGGGGGCGCTTAGGCTCTGGGGCCAACGTCCTGACTTTC. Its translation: CAWRRGRLGSGANVLTF. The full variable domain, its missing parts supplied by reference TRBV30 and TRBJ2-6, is SQTIHQWPATLVQPVGSPLSLECTVEGTSNPNLYWYRQAAGRGLQLLFYSVGIGQISSEVPQNLSASRPQDRQFILSSKKLLLSDSGFYLCAWRRGRLGSGANVLTFGAGSRLTVL.